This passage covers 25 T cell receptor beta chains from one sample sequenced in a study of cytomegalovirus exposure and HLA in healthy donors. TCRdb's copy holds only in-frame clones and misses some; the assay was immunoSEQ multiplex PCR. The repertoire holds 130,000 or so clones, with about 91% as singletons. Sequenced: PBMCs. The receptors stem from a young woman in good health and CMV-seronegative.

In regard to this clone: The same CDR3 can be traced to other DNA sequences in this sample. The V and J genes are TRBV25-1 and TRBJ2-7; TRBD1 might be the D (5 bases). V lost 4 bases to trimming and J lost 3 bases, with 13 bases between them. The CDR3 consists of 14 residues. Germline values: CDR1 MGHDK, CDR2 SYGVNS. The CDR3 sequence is CASSGIDRGYEQYF. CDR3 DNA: TGTGCCAGCAGTGGAATTGACAGAGGCTACGAGCAGTACTTC.

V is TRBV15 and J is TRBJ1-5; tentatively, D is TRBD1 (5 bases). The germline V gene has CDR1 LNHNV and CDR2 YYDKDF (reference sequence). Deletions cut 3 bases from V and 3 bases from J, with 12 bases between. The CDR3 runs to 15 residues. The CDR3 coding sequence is TGTGCCACCAGCAGTGGGGCAGGTCCCAATCAGCCCCAGCATTTT. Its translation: CATSSGAGPNQPQHF.

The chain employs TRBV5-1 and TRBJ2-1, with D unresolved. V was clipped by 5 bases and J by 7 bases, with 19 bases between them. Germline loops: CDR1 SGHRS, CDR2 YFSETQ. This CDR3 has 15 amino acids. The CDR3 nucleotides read TGCGCCAGCAGGGAAGAACAGCCTCTTGTTAATGAGCAGTTCTTC. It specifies CASREEQPLVNEQFF.

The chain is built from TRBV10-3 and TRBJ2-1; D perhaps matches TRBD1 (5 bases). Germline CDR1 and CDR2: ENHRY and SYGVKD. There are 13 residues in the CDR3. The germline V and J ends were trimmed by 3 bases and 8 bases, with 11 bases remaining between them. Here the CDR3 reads CAISDRQGDEQFF. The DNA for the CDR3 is TGTGCCATCAGTGATCGGCAGGGTGATGAGCAGTTCTTC.

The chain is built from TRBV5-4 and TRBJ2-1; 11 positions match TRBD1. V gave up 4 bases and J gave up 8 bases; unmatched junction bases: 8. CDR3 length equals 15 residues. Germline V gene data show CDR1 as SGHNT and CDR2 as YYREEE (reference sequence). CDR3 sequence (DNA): TGTGCCAGCAGCGGCCCTGGACAGGGGGCCCATGAGCAGTTCTTC. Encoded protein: CASSGPGQGAHEQFF.

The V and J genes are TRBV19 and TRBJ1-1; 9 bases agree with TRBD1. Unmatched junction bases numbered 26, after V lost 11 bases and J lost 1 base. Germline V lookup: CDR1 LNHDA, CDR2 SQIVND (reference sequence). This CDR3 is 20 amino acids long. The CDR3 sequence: CAPGRFQGQGETGENTEAFF. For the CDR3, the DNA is TGTGCCCCCGGGAGGTTTCAGGGACAGGGTGAGACTGGGGAGAACACTGAAGCTTTCTTT.

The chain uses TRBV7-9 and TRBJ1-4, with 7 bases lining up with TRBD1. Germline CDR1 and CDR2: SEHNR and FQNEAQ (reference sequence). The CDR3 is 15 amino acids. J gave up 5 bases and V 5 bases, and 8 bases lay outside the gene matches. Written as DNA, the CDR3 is TGTGCCAGCAGCCTAGACAGGGCCCGAAATGAAAAACTGTTTTTT. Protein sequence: CASSLDRARNEKLFF.

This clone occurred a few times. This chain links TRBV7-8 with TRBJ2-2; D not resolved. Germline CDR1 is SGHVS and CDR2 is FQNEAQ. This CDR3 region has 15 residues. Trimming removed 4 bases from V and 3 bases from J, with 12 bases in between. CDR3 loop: CASSWSRLDTGELFF. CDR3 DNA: TGTGCCAGCAGCTGGTCGCGGTTAGACACCGGGGAGCTGTTTTTT.

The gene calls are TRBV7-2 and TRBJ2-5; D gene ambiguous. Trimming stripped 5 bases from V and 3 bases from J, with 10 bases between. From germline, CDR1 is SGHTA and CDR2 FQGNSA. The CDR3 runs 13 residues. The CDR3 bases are TGTGCCAGCAGCCCTCGGTCCAAAGAGACCCAGTACTTC. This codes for CASSPRSKETQYF.

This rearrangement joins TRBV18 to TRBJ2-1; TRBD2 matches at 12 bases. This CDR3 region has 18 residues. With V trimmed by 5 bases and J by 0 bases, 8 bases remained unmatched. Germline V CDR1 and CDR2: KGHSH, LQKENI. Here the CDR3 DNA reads TGTGCCAGCTCATTGGGACTAGCGGGCGAAAGCTCCTACAATGAGCAGTTCTTC. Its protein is CASSLGLAGESSYNEQFF.

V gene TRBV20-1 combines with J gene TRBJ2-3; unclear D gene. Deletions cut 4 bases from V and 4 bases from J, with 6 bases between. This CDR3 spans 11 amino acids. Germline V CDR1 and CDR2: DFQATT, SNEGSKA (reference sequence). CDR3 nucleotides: TGCAGTGCTACCCATCCAGATACGCAGTATTTT. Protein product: CSATHPDTQYF.

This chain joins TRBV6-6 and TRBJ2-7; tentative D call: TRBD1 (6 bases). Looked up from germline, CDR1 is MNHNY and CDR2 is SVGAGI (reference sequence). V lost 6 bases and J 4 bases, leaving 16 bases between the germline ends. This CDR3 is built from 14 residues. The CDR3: CASRSGQLFYEQYF. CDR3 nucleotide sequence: TGTGCCAGCAGGTCGGGACAACTCTTTTACGAGCAGTACTTC.

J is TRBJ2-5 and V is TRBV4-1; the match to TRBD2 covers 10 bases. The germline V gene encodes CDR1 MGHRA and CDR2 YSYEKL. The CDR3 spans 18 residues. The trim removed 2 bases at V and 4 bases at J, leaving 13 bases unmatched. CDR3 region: CASSQNAGPAGGRETQYF. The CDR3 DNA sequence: TGCGCCAGCAGCCAAAACGCGGGGCCAGCGGGGGGGAGAGAGACCCAGTACTTC.

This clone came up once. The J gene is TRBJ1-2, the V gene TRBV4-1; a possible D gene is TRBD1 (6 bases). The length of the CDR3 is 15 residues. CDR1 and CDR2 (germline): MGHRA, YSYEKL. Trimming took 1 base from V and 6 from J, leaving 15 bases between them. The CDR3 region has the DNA TGCGCCAGCAGCCAAGTAGGAACAGGGTATCATGGCTACACCTTC. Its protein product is CASSQVGTGYHGYTF.

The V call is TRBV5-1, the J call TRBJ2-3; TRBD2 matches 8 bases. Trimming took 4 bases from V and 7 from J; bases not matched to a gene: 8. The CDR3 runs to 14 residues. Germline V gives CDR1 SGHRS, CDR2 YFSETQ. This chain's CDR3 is CASSPRGDENTQYF. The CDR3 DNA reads TGCGCCAGCAGCCCGCGGGGGGACGAAAATACGCAGTATTTT.

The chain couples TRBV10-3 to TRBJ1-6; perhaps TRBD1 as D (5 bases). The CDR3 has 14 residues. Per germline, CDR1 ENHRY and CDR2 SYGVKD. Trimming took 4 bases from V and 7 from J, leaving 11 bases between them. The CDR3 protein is CAISVVQGNSPLHF. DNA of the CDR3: TGTGCCATCAGTGTGGTCCAGGGAAATTCACCCCTCCACTTT.

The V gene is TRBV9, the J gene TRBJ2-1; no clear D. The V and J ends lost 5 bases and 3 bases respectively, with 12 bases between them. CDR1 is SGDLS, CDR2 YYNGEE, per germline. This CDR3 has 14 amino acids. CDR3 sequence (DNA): TGTGCCAGCAGTACAGAAACCCTCTACAATGAGCAGTTCTTC. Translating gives CASSTETLYNEQFF.

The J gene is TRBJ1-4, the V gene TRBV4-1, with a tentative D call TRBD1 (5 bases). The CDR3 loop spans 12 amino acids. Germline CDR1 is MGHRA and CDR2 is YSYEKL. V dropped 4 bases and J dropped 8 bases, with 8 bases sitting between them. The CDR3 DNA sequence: TGCGCCAGCAGCCCGGAGGGGGAAAAACTGTTTTTT. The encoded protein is CASSPEGEKLFF.

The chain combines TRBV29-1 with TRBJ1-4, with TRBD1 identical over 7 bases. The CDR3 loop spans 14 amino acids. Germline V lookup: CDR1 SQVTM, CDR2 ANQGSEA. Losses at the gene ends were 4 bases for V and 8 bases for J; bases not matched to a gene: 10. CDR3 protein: CSVGAHRGREKLFF. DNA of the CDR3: TGCAGCGTTGGAGCTCACAGGGGAAGAGAAAAACTGTTTTTT.

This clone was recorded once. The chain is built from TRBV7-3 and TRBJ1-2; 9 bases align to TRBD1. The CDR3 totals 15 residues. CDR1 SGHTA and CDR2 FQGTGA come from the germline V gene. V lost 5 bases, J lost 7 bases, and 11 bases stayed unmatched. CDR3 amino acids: CASSQTGGAAGGYTF. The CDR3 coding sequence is TGTGCCAGCAGCCAAACAGGGGGCGCAGCCGGTGGCTACACCTTC.

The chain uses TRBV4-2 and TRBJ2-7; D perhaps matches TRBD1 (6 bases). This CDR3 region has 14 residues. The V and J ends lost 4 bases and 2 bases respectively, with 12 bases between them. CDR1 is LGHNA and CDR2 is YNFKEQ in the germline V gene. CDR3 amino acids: CASSLGGQTYEQYF. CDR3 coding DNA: TGTGCCAGCAGCCTTGGCGGACAGACCTACGAGCAGTACTTC.

The CDR3 region has the DNA TGCGCCAGCAGCCACCCATCGACGGGATCCTACGAGCAGTACTTC. This translates into CASSHPSTGSYEQYF. The chain is built from TRBV4-1 and TRBJ2-7; D is perhaps TRBD2 (5 bases). The germline gives CDR1 MGHRA, CDR2 YSYEKL. Trimming removed 3 bases at V and 1 base at J, with 13 bases between. The CDR3 is made up of 15 amino acids.

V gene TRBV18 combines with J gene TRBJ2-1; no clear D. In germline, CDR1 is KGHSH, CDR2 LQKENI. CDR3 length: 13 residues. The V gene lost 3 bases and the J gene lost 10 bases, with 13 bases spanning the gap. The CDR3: CASSPPPPQEQFF. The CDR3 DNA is TGTGCCAGCTCACCTCCACCCCCGCAGGAGCAGTTCTTC.

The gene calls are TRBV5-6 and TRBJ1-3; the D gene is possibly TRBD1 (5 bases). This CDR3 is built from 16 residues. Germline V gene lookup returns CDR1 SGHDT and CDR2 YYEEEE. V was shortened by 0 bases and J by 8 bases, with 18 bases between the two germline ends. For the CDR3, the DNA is TGTGCCAGCAGCTTGGCTCACGGCGGATGGGGGGACACCATATATTTT. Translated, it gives CASSLAHGGWGDTIYF.

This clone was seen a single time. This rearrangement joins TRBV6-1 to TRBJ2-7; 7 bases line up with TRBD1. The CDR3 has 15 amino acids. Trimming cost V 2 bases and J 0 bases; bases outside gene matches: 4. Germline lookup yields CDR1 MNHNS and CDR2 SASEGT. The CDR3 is CASSERQGHSYEQYF. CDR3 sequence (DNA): TGTGCCAGCAGTGAAAGACAGGGACACTCCTACGAGCAGTACTTC.